This TCR beta chain was captured by sequencing in a study of cytomegalovirus exposure and HLA in healthy donors. The overall study: There were under 140 million unique TCR beta sequences, drawn from about 180 million T cells, in an earlier analysis.

Study results and limitations: In a later analysis, HLA-C alleles had the fewest associated TCRs, DRB1 alleles the most.

With 60 Vbeta and 13 Jbeta primers, the PCR was carried out. Sequencing used immunoSEQ multiplex PCR; TCRdb keeps in-frame clones, though not all of them. The sample yields 90,000 to 120,000 clones, roughly 82% seen once. The length of the CDR3 is 13 residues. The germline V gene has CDR1 SGHRS and CDR2 YFSETQ. The ends were cut back, 1 base at V and 5 bases at J, with 10 bases in the middle. On this clone itself: Its target is not known.

This clonotype originated in a man aged 30 to 45 in good health and CMV-seropositive. The V and J genes are TRBV5-1 and TRBJ2-7; a possible D gene is TRBD1 (5 bases). Sequenced material: PBMCs. The CDR3: CASSLQGRDEQYF. The CDR3, as DNA: TGCGCCAGCAGCTTGCAGGGCCGGGACGAGCAGTACTTC. The whole variable domain, filled in from reference TRBV5-1 and TRBJ2-7, reads KAGVTQTPRYLIKTRGQQVTLSCSPISGHRSVSWYQQTPGQGLQFLFEYFSETQRNKGNFPGRFSGRQFSNSRSEMNVSTLELGDSALYLCASSLQGRDEQYFGPGTRLTVT.